Presented here are 26 T cell receptor beta chains from one specimen sequenced in a study of blood T cell repertoires in COVID-19 (dated by TCRdb to 2018 to 2021). Library prep was done by the immunoSEQ multiplex PCR assay. TCRdb holds this immuneACCESS table with in-frame rearrangements only. Some clones are missing; in checked studies, unresolved V genes explain under half, and the rest has no known cause. Here the sample has around 300,000 clones; 90% occur a single time. The ten largest clones take up roughly 4.3% of the sample. The specimen sequenced was PBMCs or T cells enriched from blood (not recorded which). The receptors derive from a woman younger than 30 with acute COVID-19.

The rearrangement joins TRBV14 to TRBJ2-1, with D perhaps TRBD1 (5 bases). V was cut by 1 base and J by 4 bases, with 11 bases left in between. This CDR3 spans 15 amino acids. Per germline, CDR1 SGHDN and CDR2 FVKESK. CDR3 in DNA: TGTGCCAGCAGCCAAGGCCAGGGATCTTACAATGAGCAGTTCTTC. This encodes CASSQGQGSYNEQFF.

This clone occurred a few times. This chain links TRBV5-6 with TRBJ1-3; D is uncertain. Deletions cut 1 base from V and 0 bases from J, with 14 bases between. CDR3 length: 17 amino acids. Germline values: CDR1 SGHDT, CDR2 YYEEEE. The CDR3 sequence: CASSLLRGYLSGNTIYF. CDR3 nucleotides: TGTGCCAGCAGCTTGTTGAGAGGCTACCTCTCTGGAAACACCATATATTTT.

This clone was seen just once. The chain has TRBV19 and TRBJ1-5, with D possibly matching TRBD1 (5 bases). The CDR3 spans 13 residues. Germline V gene data show CDR1 as LNHDA and CDR2 as SQIVND (reference sequence). V lost 6 bases and J lost 4, with 10 bases in between. The CDR3 is CASSETDNQPQHF. The CDR3 DNA follows: TGTGCCAGTAGCGAGACAGATAATCAGCCCCAGCATTTT.

The chain carries TRBV11-3 and TRBJ2-1; the D gene is possibly TRBD1 (6 bases). V gave up 5 bases and J gave up 10 bases, with 15 bases separating them. Germline CDR1 SGHNT, CDR2 YENEEA. CDR3 length: 13 residues. CDR3 amino acids: CASSPTRGREQFF. The CDR3 coding sequence is TGTGCCAGCAGCCCCACCAGGGGTAGGGAGCAGTTCTTC.

The rearrangement links TRBV28 to TRBJ2-1; the D is unclear. The germline V gene encodes CDR1 MDHEN and CDR2 SYDVKM. This CDR3 comprises 15 residues. The V gene lost 2 bases and the J gene lost 7 bases, with 15 bases spanning the gap. This CDR3 is CASSLSVLIGNEQFF. The CDR3 DNA reads as TGTGCCAGCAGTTTAAGCGTCCTAATAGGAAATGAGCAGTTCTTC.

The chain is built from TRBV2 and TRBJ2-1, with 11 bases aligning to TRBD1. This CDR3 contains 16 residues. Germline V CDR1 and CDR2: SNHLY, FYNNEI. The J segment lost 8 bases and the V segment lost 2 bases, leaving 8 bases of the junction unmatched. The CDR3 coding sequence is TGTGCCAGCAGTGAAAGAGGGACAGGGGGGACCGATGAGCAGTTCTTC. Translated: CASSERGTGGTDEQFF.

Note on this clone: At one of its ends the junction is not consistent with the germline gene, which may arise from a read error. The gene calls are TRBV7-9 and TRBJ2-1; D might be TRBD2 (6 bases). The CDR3 is made up of 12 amino acids. CDR1 and CDR2 from the germline V gene are SEHNR and FQNEAQ (reference sequence). In DNA, the CDR3 is TGTGCCAGCACCCTCCCCCGTGGGTCGGGAGTCTTC. Its translation: CASTLPRGSGVF.

The J gene is TRBJ1-5, the V gene TRBV19, with 8 bases identical to TRBD1. Germline assignment: CDR1 LNHDA and CDR2 SQIVND (reference sequence). This CDR3 has 17 residues. J was trimmed by 0 bases and V by 5 bases; bases with no gene match: 9. The CDR3 DNA follows: TGTGCCAGTAGTCCCGGGACAGGATCTTATAGCAATCAGCCCCAGCATTTT. Amino acid sequence: CASSPGTGSYSNQPQHF.

CDR3 nucleotide sequence: TGTGCCAGCACCCCCCTAGGATTGGGCAATGAGCAGTTCTTC. This translates into CASTPLGLGNEQFF. V gene TRBV3-1 (or the pseudogene TRBV3-2) combines with J gene TRBJ2-1; the D is unclear. Looked up from germline, CDR1 is LGHDT and CDR2 is YNNKEL (reference sequence). The CDR3 is made up of 14 amino acids. V was cut by 7 bases and J by 6 bases, with 16 bases left in between.

The chain carries TRBV28 and TRBJ2-7; D is possibly TRBD2 (6 bases). Trimming stripped 2 bases from V and 1 base from J, with 9 bases between. CDR3 length: 14 residues. Germline lookup yields CDR1 MDHEN and CDR2 SYDVKM. The CDR3 DNA is TGTGCCAGCAGTTTAGTGGGACTTTCCTACGAGCAGTACTTC. Residues: CASSLVGLSYEQYF.

This chain joins TRBV18 and TRBJ2-3; D may be TRBD2 (6 bases). Germline lookup yields CDR1 KGHSH and CDR2 LQKENI. The CDR3 totals 14 residues. The V end lost 4 bases, the J end lost 2 bases, and 10 bases lay between the germline ends. The CDR3 here is CASSLAGNTDTQYF. As DNA, the CDR3 is TGTGCCAGCTCACTGGCGGGGAACACAGATACGCAGTATTTT.

This chain uses TRBV10-3 with TRBJ2-1; 8 bases match TRBD2. This CDR3 region has 15 residues. After removal of 11 bases from V and 4 bases from J, the junction contained 13 bases not matched to a gene. CDR1 ENHRY and CDR2 SYGVKD come from the germline V gene. Written as DNA, the CDR3 is TGTGCCGTAGGACGAAATAGCGGGGAGTACAATGAGCAGTTCTTC. Its protein is CAVGRNSGEYNEQFF.

J is TRBJ2-3 and V is TRBV24-1; TRBD1 matches 12 bases. CDR3 length: 16 amino acids. The V segment lost 4 bases and the J segment 7 bases; nucleotides outside the gene matches: 8. Germline V gives CDR1 KGHDR, CDR2 SFDVKD. The DNA for the CDR3 is TGTGCCACCAGTGAGGCCGGGACAGGGGGCGCCTATACGCAGTATTTT. It specifies CATSEAGTGGAYTQYF.

This chain connects TRBV7-2 to TRBJ1-3, with D unclear. Germline CDR1 reads SGHTA; CDR2 reads FQGNSA. V was shortened by 5 bases and J by 1 base, with 9 bases between the two germline ends. This CDR3 region has 14 residues. CDR3: CASSPYLSGNTIYF. For the CDR3, the DNA is TGTGCCAGCAGCCCCTACCTGTCTGGAAACACCATATATTTT. Full variable domain (remainder filled in from reference TRBV7-2 and TRBJ1-3): GAGVSQSPSNKVTEKGKDVELRCDPISGHTALYWYRQSLGQGLEFLIYFQGNSAPDKSGLPSDRFSAERTGGSVSTLTIQRTQQEDSAVYLCASSPYLSGNTIYFGEGSWLTVV.

This chain connects TRBV28 to TRBJ2-7; 10 bases are shared with TRBD2. Germline V CDR1 and CDR2: MDHEN, SYDVKM. This CDR3 spans 16 amino acids. J lost 6 bases, V lost 5 bases, and 13 bases had no gene match. The CDR3 DNA follows: TGTGCCAGCAGTACCCCCACAGCGGGAGGGGCCGGCGAGCAGTACTTC. Amino acid sequence: CASSTPTAGGAGEQYF.

This chain links TRBV19 with TRBJ1-4, with D tentatively TRBD1 (6 bases). Germline values: CDR1 LNHDA, CDR2 SQIVND (reference sequence). The length of the CDR3 is 13 residues. The V end lost 5 bases, the J end lost 6 bases, and 10 bases lay between the germline ends. Written as DNA, the CDR3 is TGTGCCAGTAGTCCCCAGGGGTATGAAAAACTGTTTTTT. Protein sequence: CASSPQGYEKLFF.

The CDR3 reads CASSLEGGARFNGYTF. The CDR3 DNA follows: TGTGCCAGCAGCTTAGAGGGGGGGGCGCGTTTTAATGGCTACACCTTC. V usage is TRBV7-8 and J usage is TRBJ1-2; the D gene is possibly TRBD1 (6 bases). Germline assignment: CDR1 SGHVS and CDR2 FQNEAQ. The V and J ends lost 1 base and 6 bases respectively, with 18 bases between them. This CDR3 spans 16 amino acids.

V gene TRBV18 combines with J gene TRBJ1-2; no clear D gene. Germline CDR1 is KGHSH and CDR2 is LQKENI. The CDR3 runs to 14 residues. V lost 4 bases and J lost 8, with 17 bases in between. The CDR3 spells CASSRLDAGGGYTF. The CDR3 DNA follows: TGTGCCAGCTCACGACTGGACGCCGGAGGAGGCTACACCTTC.

The chain employs TRBV10-3 and TRBJ2-3; TRBD2 agrees at 12 bases. CDR3 length equals 13 residues. The ends lost 11 bases at V and 6 bases at J; junction bases unmatched: 6. Germline assignment: CDR1 ENHRY and CDR2 SYGVKD. Written as DNA, the CDR3 is TGTGCCGTCCTTCTAGCGGGAGGGGATACGCAGTATTTT. It specifies CAVLLAGGDTQYF.

The V gene is TRBV6-5, the J gene TRBJ2-7; D may be TRBD2 (5 bases). This CDR3 has 13 amino acids. Trimming left V 5 bases short and J 2 bases short, with 10 bases between. Germline values: CDR1 MNHEY, CDR2 SVGAGI. CDR3 in DNA: TGTGCCAGCAGTAGGGAGCAAACCTACGAGCAGTACTTC. Its protein is CASSREQTYEQYF.

This chain connects TRBV14 to TRBJ1-2; D perhaps matches TRBD1 (5 bases). The CDR3 sequence is 14 residues long. The germline CDR1 and CDR2 sequences are SGHDN and FVKESK. The V end was cut by 2 bases, the J end by 7 bases, with 14 bases between. The CDR3 spells CASSQRGGILGYTF. CDR3 sequence (DNA): TGTGCCAGCAGCCAAAGGGGAGGGATTCTTGGCTACACCTTC.

V is TRBV4-2 and J is TRBJ2-1, with TRBD2 matching 8 bases. The length of the CDR3 is 17 residues. J gave up 3 bases and V 1 base, and 8 bases lay outside the gene matches. Germline CDR1 LGHNA, CDR2 YNFKEQ. CDR3 sequence: CASSQGVRRGDYNEQFF. In DNA, the CDR3 is TGTGCCAGCAGCCAAGGGGTTCGGCGGGGGGACTACAATGAGCAGTTCTTC.

This rearrangement joins TRBV3-1 (or the pseudogene TRBV3-2) to TRBJ2-3, with 12 nucleotides matching TRBD2. The V and J ends lost 2 bases and 5 bases, in that order; junction bases with no gene match: 11. The germline V gene has CDR1 LGHDT and CDR2 YNNKEL (reference sequence). The CDR3 contains 18 residues. Written as DNA, the CDR3 is TGTGCCAGCAGCCAATGGCTAGCGGGAGGGCCAGGGGAAGATACGCAGTATTTT. Translation gives CASSQWLAGGPGEDTQYF.

This clone appeared a single time. CDR3: CASSIDTRAFQPQHF. The CDR3 region has the DNA TGTGCCAGTAGTATAGACACACGAGCGTTTCAGCCCCAGCATTTT. V is TRBV19 and J is TRBJ1-5; unclear D gene. CDR1 and CDR2 from the germline V gene are LNHDA and SQIVND (reference sequence). Trimming stripped 0 bases from V and 6 bases from J, with 12 bases between. The CDR3 has 15 amino acids.

Details on this clone: The junction differs from germline at one of its ends, possibly a read error. J is TRBJ2-2 and V is TRBV7-7, with 7 bases matching TRBD2. This CDR3 is 13 amino acids long. CDR1 and CDR2 from the germline V gene are SSHAT and FNYEAQ (reference sequence). The CDR3, as DNA: TGTGCTAGCAGCTTTGGGGGGGCCGGGGAGCTGTTTTTT. It is translated as CASSFGGAGELFF.

The J gene is TRBJ1-2, the V gene TRBV2, with D unresolved. The CDR3 spans 15 residues. Germline assignment: CDR1 SNHLY and CDR2 FYNNEI. V lost 2 bases and J 3 bases, leaving 13 bases between the germline ends. The CDR3 sequence is CASSESWSLHYGYTF. CDR3 DNA sequence: TGTGCCAGCAGTGAAAGCTGGAGCTTGCACTATGGCTACACCTTC.